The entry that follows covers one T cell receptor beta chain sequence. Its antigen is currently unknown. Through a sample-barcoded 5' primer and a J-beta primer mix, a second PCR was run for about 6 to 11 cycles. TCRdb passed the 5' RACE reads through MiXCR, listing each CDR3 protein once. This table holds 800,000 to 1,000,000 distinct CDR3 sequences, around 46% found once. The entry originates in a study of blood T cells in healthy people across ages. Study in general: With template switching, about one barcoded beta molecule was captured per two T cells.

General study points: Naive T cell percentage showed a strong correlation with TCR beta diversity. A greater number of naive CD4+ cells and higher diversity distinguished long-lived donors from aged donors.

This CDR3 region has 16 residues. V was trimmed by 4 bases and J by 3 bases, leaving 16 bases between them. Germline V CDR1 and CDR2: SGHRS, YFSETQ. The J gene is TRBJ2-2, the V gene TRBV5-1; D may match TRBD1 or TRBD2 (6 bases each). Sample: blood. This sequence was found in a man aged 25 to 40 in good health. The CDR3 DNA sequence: TGCGCCAGCAGCCCTGTCGTCGGGGGCTACACCGGGGAGCTGTTTTTT. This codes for CASSPVVGGYTGELFF.